This TCR beta chain was captured in a study of CD8 T cells in Susac syndrome. Blood CD8+ and CD4+ T cells underwent high-throughput TCR beta sequencing. It was treatment-naive patients with stable or active relapsing-remitting disease who made up the multiple sclerosis controls. The CDR3 is 15 amino acids. V lost 3 bases, J lost 8 bases, and 19 bases lay in between. Random-hexamer reverse transcription was applied to roughly 0.5 to 1 ug RNA. Amplification of TCR beta CDR3 across 54 Vbeta and 13 Jbeta was performed with immunoSEQ multiplex PCR. TCRdb re-derived calls from the immunoSEQ multiplex PCR reads in MiXCR, one entry per CDR3 protein. The sample holds about 250,000 distinct CDR3 sequences, 93% seen once.

The clonotype was recovered from a human donor with multiple sclerosis. V is TRBV12-3 or TRBV12-4 and J is TRBJ1-2; D ambiguous. The sample consisted of CD4+ T cells from PBMCs. The CDR3 spells CASSFRSRALGGYTF. The CDR3 DNA is TGTGCCAGCAGTTTCAGGTCCCGGGCCCTCGGGGGCTACACCTTC.